This T cell receptor (beta chain) comes out of a study of blood T cell repertoires in COVID-19. The CDR3 runs 12 residues. CDR1 GTSNPN and CDR2 SVGIG come from the germline V gene (reference sequence). The J segment lost 7 bases and the V segment lost 2 bases, leaving 4 bases of the junction unmatched. This clone was found a few times. The repertoire was sequenced with immunoSEQ multiplex PCR; TCRdb's copy has only in-frame clones and lacks some. This sample yields over 90,000 clones, of which roughly 87% are seen a single time; around 6.2% belongs to the top ten. The genes are TRBV30 and TRBJ1-2; TRBD1 aligns across 7 bases. Sequencing was performed on peripheral blood. This receptor was taken from a human donor in a cohort sampled during active COVID-19. CDR3 region: CAWSLYRGGYTF. CDR3 bases: TGTGCCTGGAGTTTGTACAGGGGTGGCTACACCTTC.